What follows are 30 T cell receptor beta chains derived from one specimen sequenced in a study of type 1 regulatory T cells. One entry per CDR3 protein results from TCRdb running MiXCR on the reads. Among fewer than 75,000 distinct CDR3 sequences listed, about 50% were seen once. These TCRs' antigens remain unknown. Specimen: cultured non-Tr1 T cells, either the whole culture or a sorted T cell fraction (not recorded which). Every receptor here comes from a human donor in good health.

This chain joins TRBV7-9 and TRBJ2-5; 10 bases line up with TRBD1. Germline values: CDR1 SEHNR, CDR2 FQNEAQ (reference sequence). With 3 bases clipped from V and 4 bases from J, the junction kept 2 bases outside the gene matches. The CDR3 is 14 amino acids. The CDR3 loop reads CASSFGDRGETQYF. CDR3 nucleotide sequence: TGTGCCAGCAGCTTCGGGGACAGGGGAGAGACCCAGTACTTC.

The chain uses TRBV18 and TRBJ2-5; unclear D gene. This CDR3 has 16 amino acids. Germline CDR1 KGHSH, CDR2 LQKENI. Trimming cost V 3 bases and J 2 bases, with 16 bases left between them. CDR3 amino acids: CASSPKTVQTQETQYF. CDR3 nucleotides: TGTGCCAGCTCACCGAAGACGGTGCAGACTCAAGAGACCCAGTACTTC.

About this clonotype: A much larger clone is a single base away; this may be a read error. The chain uses TRBV6-5 and TRBJ1-4; D gene unclear. The CDR3 has 13 amino acids. Deletions cut 4 bases from V and 8 bases from J, with 11 bases between. Germline CDR1 MNHEY, CDR2 SVGAGI. Here the CDR3 reads CASSSDIREKLFF. The CDR3 DNA reads TGTGCCAGCAGTTCAGACATACGGGAAAAACTGTTTTTT.

This chain connects TRBV5-1 to TRBJ2-1, with 9 bases matching TRBD2. J gave up 7 bases and V 2 bases, and 7 bases lay outside the gene matches. This CDR3 is built from 15 residues. The germline CDR1 and CDR2 sequences are SGHRS and YFSETQ. The CDR3 is CASSLGGGAGNEQFF. The CDR3 DNA reads as TGCGCCAGCAGCTTAGGCGGGGGGGCCGGGAATGAGCAGTTCTTC.

This sequence joins TRBV28 and TRBJ2-5, with 10 bases matching TRBD2. Trimming cost V 6 bases and J 1 base; bases outside gene matches: 5. CDR3 length: 15 amino acids. The germline gives CDR1 MDHEN, CDR2 SYDVKM. This CDR3 is CASSLSGGVQETQYF. DNA for the CDR3: TGTGCCAGCAGCCTCAGCGGGGGGGTCCAAGAGACCCAGTACTTC.

The chain couples TRBV6-5 to TRBJ1-2; D unresolved. The CDR3 runs to 15 residues. V was cut by 7 bases and J by 0 bases, with 15 bases left in between. Per germline, CDR1 MNHEY and CDR2 SVGAGI. The DNA for the CDR3 is TGTGCCAGCAATCAGCACAAGACGGCTAACTATGGCTACACCTTC. Residues: CASNQHKTANYGYTF.

The rearrangement links TRBV5-1 to TRBJ2-7; D is unresolved. V gave up 4 bases and J gave up 6 bases, with 11 bases separating them. Germline CDR1 and CDR2: SGHRS and YFSETQ. The length of the CDR3 is 12 residues. Here the CDR3 DNA reads TGCGCCAGCAGCGAAGGCAGGACCGAGCAGTACTTC. This translates into CASSEGRTEQYF.

The table lists this clonotype with a few counts. The chain uses TRBV6-5 and TRBJ1-6; D unclear. Trimming left V 4 bases short and J 7 bases short, with 8 bases between. There are 13 residues in the CDR3. Germline-derived CDR1 and CDR2 are MNHEY and SVGAGI. The CDR3 DNA reads as TGTGCCAGCAGTTCTCGTATGAATTCACCCCTCCACTTT. Translation gives CASSSRMNSPLHF.

This rearrangement joins TRBV12-3 or TRBV12-4 to TRBJ2-6, with 8 bases lining up with TRBD1. The CDR3 is 16 residues long. J gave up 1 base and V 4 bases, and 3 bases lay outside the gene matches. The CDR3 DNA reads as TGTGCCAGCAGTTCGACAGGGGTTTCTGGGGCCAACGTCCTGACTTTC. Its protein is CASSSTGVSGANVLTF.

This clonotype was seen at least ten times. The chain is built from TRBV2 and TRBJ2-2, with 9 nucleotides matching TRBD2. This CDR3 has 15 amino acids. Germline values: CDR1 SNHLY, CDR2 FYNNEI. The trim removed 5 bases at V and 2 bases at J, leaving 3 bases unmatched. The CDR3 region is CASSRGGANTGELFF. The CDR3 DNA follows: TGTGCCAGCAGTCGCGGGGGGGCAAACACCGGGGAGCTGTTTTTT.

In its sample, this clonotype was seen a few times. The CDR3 DNA reads as TGTGCCAGTAGTTACAGGGACAGGGGTTATGAGCAGTTCTTC. It is translated as CASSYRDRGYEQFF. The genes are TRBV19 and TRBJ2-1, with 10 bases aligning to TRBD1. The CDR3 runs to 14 residues. In germline, CDR1 is LNHDA, CDR2 SQIVND (reference sequence). Trimming at V came to 5 bases and at J to 8 bases, leaving 6 bases not matched to a gene.

J is TRBJ1-2 and V is TRBV11-1, with 7 positions matching TRBD1. Germline CDR1 is SGHAT and CDR2 is FQDESV (reference sequence). The CDR3 runs 16 residues. V dropped 5 bases and J dropped 4; count of bases not matched to a gene: 13. The CDR3 DNA reads as TGTGCCAGCAGCCCGGGTCTGGACAGGCGCGCCTATGGCTACACCTTC. Residues: CASSPGLDRRAYGYTF.

The rearrangement links TRBV13 to TRBJ2-7, with 10 positions matching TRBD1. This CDR3 is 18 amino acids long. The germline CDR1 and CDR2 sequences are PRHDT and FYEKMQ (reference sequence). Losses at the gene ends were 2 bases for V and 0 bases for J; bases not matched to a gene: 10. The CDR3 DNA follows: TGTGCCAGCAGCTTATCCGACAGGGGGCCGCTATACTCCTACGAGCAGTACTTC. Protein sequence: CASSLSDRGPLYSYEQYF.

The chain employs TRBV5-1 and TRBJ2-2; no clear D. The germline V and J ends were trimmed by 0 bases and 4 bases, with 10 bases remaining between them. Germline CDR1 is SGHRS and CDR2 is YFSETQ. The CDR3 runs to 15 residues. The CDR3 spells CASSLDPASTGELFF. DNA for the CDR3: TGCGCCAGCAGCTTGGATCCAGCGTCCACCGGGGAGCTGTTTTTT. The full variable domain, with the rest looked up from reference TRBV5-1 and TRBJ2-2, is KAGVTQTPRYLIKTRGQQVTLSCSPISGHRSVSWYQQTPGQGLQFLFEYFSETQRNKGNFPGRFSGRQFSNSRSEMNVSTLELGDSALYLCASSLDPASTGELFFGEGSRLTVL.

The J gene is TRBJ2-1, the V gene TRBV6-1; 8 nucleotides align to TRBD1. Germline V gene sequence: CDR1 MNHNS, CDR2 SASEGT. Trimming took 2 bases from V and 5 from J; bases not matched to a gene: 5. The CDR3 is 15 amino acids. The CDR3 protein is CASSESWTGHNEQFF. For the CDR3, the DNA is TGTGCCAGCAGTGAATCCTGGACAGGGCACAATGAGCAGTTCTTC.

This clonotype has just a few counts. V is TRBV5-1 and J is TRBJ2-7, with D hard to call. Germline V CDR1 and CDR2: SGHRS, YFSETQ. This CDR3 comprises 14 residues. Trimming cost V 0 bases and J 0 bases, with 7 bases left between them. The chain's CDR3 is CASSLERGSYEQYF. The CDR3 nucleotides read TGCGCCAGCAGCTTGGAGCGAGGCTCCTACGAGCAGTACTTC.

The chain joins TRBV6-1 to TRBJ2-2, with 8 positions matching TRBD2. The V gene's germline CDR1 is MNHNS and CDR2 SASEGT. This CDR3 comprises 14 residues. V was pared by 3 bases and J by 8 bases, with 5 bases of the junction left unmatched. The chain's CDR3 is CASSEQRGRGELFF. The CDR3 DNA follows: TGTGCCAGCAGTGAGCAGCGGGGGAGGGGGGAGCTGTTTTTT.

V and J are TRBV20-1 and TRBJ1-2; D perhaps matches TRBD1 (5 bases). This CDR3 comprises 17 residues. Germline values: CDR1 DFQATT, CDR2 SNEGSKA (reference sequence). Trimming cost V 3 bases and J 0 bases, with 20 bases left between them. Here the CDR3 DNA reads TGCAGTGCTAGGTCAAAAGGGGTCGCCCCAGCTAACTATGGCTACACCTTC. Protein product: CSARSKGVAPANYGYTF.

In this sample, this clonotype turned up many times. The chain links TRBV10-3 to TRBJ2-1; TRBD2 matches at 8 bases. The CDR3 is made up of 16 amino acids. J lost 9 bases, V lost 11 bases, and 21 bases had no gene match. The germline gives CDR1 ENHRY, CDR2 SYGVKD. The CDR3 coding sequence is TGTGCCGTCAAGGGGCGGGGGGCTCTCAACGTTAGTGAGCAGTTCTTC. Amino acid sequence: CAVKGRGALNVSEQFF.

The V gene is TRBV2, the J gene TRBJ1-6; no firm D call. CDR3 size: 16 residues. Germline V gene lookup returns CDR1 SNHLY and CDR2 FYNNEI. V gave up 9 bases and J gave up 1 base, with 16 bases separating them. CDR3 in DNA: TGTGCCAGTCGGAGAAGGATGCAATCCTATAATTCACCCCTCCACTTT. Protein sequence: CASRRRMQSYNSPLHF. Filled out from reference TRBV2 and TRBJ1-6, the complete variable domain reads EPEVTQTPSHQVTQMGQEVILRCVPISNHLYFYWYRQILGQKVEFLVSFYNNEISEKSEIFDDQFSVERPDGSNFTLKIRSTKLEDSAMYFCASRRRMQSYNSPLHFGNGTRLTVT.

The V call is TRBV9, the J call TRBJ2-5; D may match TRBD1 or TRBD2 (6 bases each). Trimming took 0 bases from V and 3 from J, leaving 12 bases between them. CDR3 length: 15 residues. Germline assignment: CDR1 SGDLS and CDR2 YYNGEE. The CDR3 is CASSVGPGAEETQYF. The CDR3 bases are TGTGCCAGCAGCGTAGGCCCGGGGGCGGAAGAGACCCAGTACTTC.

Only a few counts were recorded for this clonotype. The J gene is TRBJ1-1, the V gene TRBV20-1; 8 nucleotides align to TRBD1. The CDR3 is made up of 12 amino acids. Germline-derived CDR1 and CDR2 are DFQATT and SNEGSKA (reference sequence). With V trimmed by 6 bases and J by 5 bases, 5 bases remained unmatched. The CDR3 nucleotides are TGCAGTGCAGGACAGGGTGGGACTGAAGCTTTCTTT. The encoded protein is CSAGQGGTEAFF.

This clonotype has more than one count but fewer than ten. The chain uses TRBV4-1 and TRBJ1-6; a possible D gene is TRBD1 (5 bases). Germline V gene lookup returns CDR1 MGHRA and CDR2 YSYEKL. The CDR3 loop spans 16 amino acids. Trimming took 1 base from V and 6 from J, leaving 13 bases between them. This chain's CDR3 is CASSQAGEWGNSPLHF. The CDR3 nucleotides read TGCGCCAGCAGCCAAGCGGGGGAGTGGGGTAATTCACCCCTCCACTTT.

V usage is TRBV14 and J usage is TRBJ1-2; D is ambiguous. The V end was cut by 2 bases, the J end by 7 bases, with 17 bases between. The CDR3 runs 15 residues. The germline V gene has CDR1 SGHDN and CDR2 FVKESK. CDR3 nucleotides: TGTGCCAGCAGCCAATCCGGGGAGGGTCTCTCTGGCTACACCTTC. It encodes CASSQSGEGLSGYTF.

The chain joins TRBV7-2 to TRBJ2-2, with TRBD1 identical over 7 bases. Germline V lookup: CDR1 SGHTA, CDR2 FQGNSA. V was pared by 1 base and J by 6 bases, with 2 bases of the junction left unmatched. The CDR3 has 14 residues. For the CDR3, the DNA is TGTGCCAGCAGCTTAGAGACAGGGCCCGGGGAGCTGTTTTTT. This translates into CASSLETGPGELFF.

To note about this clonotype: At one of its ends the junction is not consistent with the germline gene, which may arise from a read error. The CDR3 sequence is CSARDPRGTDAQYF. The CDR3 bases are TGCAGTGCTAGAGATCCCAGGGGGACAGATGCGCAGTATTTT. The chain carries TRBV20-1 and TRBJ2-3; TRBD1 matches at 7 bases. The CDR3 is 14 residues long. From germline, CDR1 is DFQATT and CDR2 SNEGSKA (reference sequence).

This clonotype was found once. This chain joins TRBV5-1 and TRBJ1-4, with 7 bases that match TRBD1. The junction had 8 bases not matched to a gene; V was cut back by 4 bases and J by 8 bases. The CDR3 consists of 14 residues. CDR1 SGHRS and CDR2 YFSETQ come from the germline V gene. The CDR3 is CASSLGGDREKLFF. The CDR3 DNA reads TGCGCCAGCAGCCTGGGGGGGGACAGAGAAAAACTGTTTTTT.

V usage is TRBV10-3 and J usage is TRBJ1-6, with 9 bases that match TRBD1. Germline V gives CDR1 ENHRY, CDR2 SYGVKD. The V and J ends lost 6 bases and 5 bases, in that order; junction bases with no gene match: 5. This CDR3 has 15 amino acids. This CDR3 reads CAISGTGSHNSPLHF. The DNA for the CDR3 is TGTGCCATCAGCGGGACAGGGAGCCATAATTCACCCCTCCACTTT.

This clonotype qualifies as medium-sized. The chain is built from TRBV5-1 and TRBJ2-1; weak D call: TRBD2 (5 bases). Germline-derived CDR1 and CDR2 are SGHRS and YFSETQ. This CDR3 contains 15 residues. The V end lost 0 bases, the J end lost 3 bases, and 10 bases lay between the germline ends. The CDR3 is CASSLDGVNYNEQFF. The CDR3 DNA sequence: TGCGCCAGCAGCTTGGACGGGGTCAACTACAATGAGCAGTTCTTC.

The V call is TRBV29-1, the J call TRBJ1-2, with unresolved D. Germline CDR1 is SQVTM and CDR2 is ANQGSEA. Trimming shortened V by 6 bases and J by 4 bases, and 18 bases separated the two germline ends. The CDR3 contains 14 residues. The CDR3 spells CSVSPAGSGYGYTF. As DNA, the CDR3 is TGCAGCGTCTCTCCGGCCGGCAGCGGCTATGGCTACACCTTC.